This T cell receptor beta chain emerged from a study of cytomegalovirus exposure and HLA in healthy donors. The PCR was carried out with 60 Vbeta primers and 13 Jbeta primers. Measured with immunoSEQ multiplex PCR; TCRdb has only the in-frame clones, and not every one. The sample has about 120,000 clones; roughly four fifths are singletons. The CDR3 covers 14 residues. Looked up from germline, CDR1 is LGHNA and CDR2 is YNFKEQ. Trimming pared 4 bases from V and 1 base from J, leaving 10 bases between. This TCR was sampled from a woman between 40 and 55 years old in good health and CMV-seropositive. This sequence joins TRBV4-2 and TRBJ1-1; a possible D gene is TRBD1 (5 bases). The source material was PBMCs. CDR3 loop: CASSPKGANTEAFF. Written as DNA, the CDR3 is TGTGCCAGCAGCCCAAAAGGGGCGAACACTGAAGCTTTCTTT.